A selection of T cell receptor beta chains follows, all from one sample in a study of beta chain features in type 1 diabetes. Here immunoSEQ multiplex PCR was the method, and the copy in TCRdb shows in-frame clones only, minus some. The sample consists of over 700,000 clones, roughly 15% of them appearing once. The sample was naive CD4+ T cells from blood. These receptors originate from a woman between 18 and 29 years old in good health. CDR3s include the opening cysteine and the closing phenylalanine or tryptophan. D genes are given only for firm matches. Rows give clone size only sometimes, using once, few, many, or a class for an expanded clone.

V gene,J gene,D gene,clone size,CDR3 protein,CDR3 DNA
TRBV29-1,TRBJ1-1,NA,NA,CSVVTGPAMIANTEAFF,TGCAGCGTGGTTACAGGGCCCGCTATGATAGCGAACACTGAAGCTTTCTTT
TRBV4-3,TRBJ2-1,NA,NA,CASSPGAAYNEQFF,TGCGCCAGCAGCCCGGGGGCGGCGTACAATGAGCAGTTCTTC
TRBV5-1,TRBJ2-1,TRBD1,NA,CASSLWTGGSYNEQFF,TGCGCCAGCAGCTTGTGGACAGGGGGCTCCTACAATGAGCAGTTCTTC
TRBV2,TRBJ2-1,NA,NA,CASSEGHNEQFF,TGTGCCAGCAGTGAGGGTCACAATGAGCAGTTCTTC
TRBV5-1,TRBJ2-5,TRBD1,NA,CASSLAGQGWETQYF,TGCGCCAGCAGCTTGGCCGGACAGGGGTGGGAGACCCAGTACTTC
TRBV9,TRBJ2-1,TRBD2,NA,CASSVGTSGRAFYNEQFF,TGTGCCAGCAGCGTAGGGACTAGCGGGAGGGCCTTCTACAATGAGCAGTTCTTC
TRBV18,TRBJ2-7,TRBD2,few,CASSPRTSEIGREQYF,TGTGCCAGCTCACCACGGACTAGCGAAATAGGAAGGGAGCAGTACTTC
TRBV29-1,TRBJ2-3,TRBD2,few,CSVRTGTRGPDTQYF,TGCAGCGTTCGAACCGGGACTAGAGGGCCAGATACGCAGTATTTT
TRBV7-2,TRBJ2-1,TRBD2,few,CASSSRLAGTNNEQFF,TGTGCCAGCAGCTCCAGACTAGCGGGCACCAACAATGAGCAGTTCTTC
TRBV7-2,TRBJ1-1,TRBD1,once,CASSSGTVNTEAFF,TGTGCCAGCAGCTCGGGGACAGTGAACACTGAAGCTTTCTTT
TRBV19,TRBJ1-4,NA,NA,CASALDHRNEKLFF,TGTGCCAGTGCCCTGGACCATCGTAATGAAAAACTGTTTTTT
TRBV7-9,TRBJ1-3,NA,NA,CASSSQGLGGNTIYF,TGTGCCAGCAGCTCCCAGGGGCTCGGTGGAAACACCATATATTTT
TRBV28,TRBJ2-7,TRBD1,NA,CASSFRDSVYEQYF,TGTGCCAGCAGTTTCCGGGACAGCGTCTACGAGCAGTACTTC
TRBV5-1,TRBJ1-2,NA,NA,CASSYGRAGDYGYTF,TGCGCCAGCAGCTATGGCCGAGCAGGAGACTATGGCTACACCTTC
TRBV27,TRBJ1-1,NA,NA,CASSLQGHLVTEAFF,TGTGCCAGCAGTTTACAGGGCCATCTTGTCACTGAAGCTTTCTTT
TRBV6-1,TRBJ2-1,TRBD2,NA,CASSTRDYPYNEQFF,TGTGCCAGCAGTACGCGGGACTACCCCTACAATGAGCAGTTCTTC
TRBV28,TRBJ2-7,NA,NA,CASQGAGAGELGEQYF,TGTGCCAGTCAGGGGGCAGGGGCGGGAGAGCTCGGCGAGCAGTACTTC
TRBV11-1,TRBJ2-7,NA,NA,CASSLVLWPGTYEQYF,TGTGCCAGCAGCTTAGTGCTTTGGCCAGGGACCTACGAGCAGTACTTC
TRBV4-2,TRBJ2-3,TRBD2,NA,CASSQDRSGRQDTQYF,TGTGCCAGCAGCCAAGATCGTAGCGGGAGACAAGATACGCAGTATTTT
TRBV29-1,TRBJ1-1,TRBD1,NA,CSVTTGSRSNTEAFF,TGCAGCGTCACGACAGGGTCGCGGTCGAACACTGAAGCTTTCTTT
TRBV7-3,TRBJ2-5,NA,few,CASSLISAGETQYF,TGTGCCAGCAGCTTAATTTCGGCCGGAGAGACCCAGTACTTC
TRBV6-5,TRBJ1-1,NA,NA,CASSQGRWNTEAFF,TGTGCCAGCAGTCAGGGACGGTGGAACACTGAAGCTTTCTTT
TRBV7-2,TRBJ2-1,NA,NA,CAGGQYNEQFF,TGTGCGGGGGGACAGTACAATGAGCAGTTCTTC
TRBV7-8,TRBJ2-5,TRBD1,NA,CASSLRTGGQTQYF,TGTGCCAGCAGCTTACGGACAGGCGGACAGACCCAGTACTTC
TRBV14,TRBJ2-5,NA,NA,CASSQESGTQYF,TGTGCCAGCAGCCAAGAATCGGGGACCCAGTACTTC
TRBV28,TRBJ2-7,NA,few,CASLGTGTNYEQYF,TGTGCCAGCTTAGGGACCGGGACCAACTACGAGCAGTACTTC
TRBV7-3,TRBJ2-7,NA,NA,CASSSRAGAYEQYF,TGTGCCAGCAGCTCCCGGGCAGGGGCCTACGAGCAGTACTTC
TRBV4-2,TRBJ1-5,NA,few,CASSQAPGLDQPQHF,TGTGCCAGCAGCCAAGCCCCGGGTTTGGATCAGCCCCAGCATTTT
TRBV7-9,TRBJ1-1,NA,NA,CASSLLGGDTEAFF,TGTGCCAGCAGCTTATTGGGAGGGGACACTGAAGCTTTCTTT
TRBV5-6,TRBJ2-7,TRBD1,few,CASSHKQGFGVYEQYF,TGTGCCAGCAGCCACAAACAGGGGTTCGGGGTCTACGAGCAGTACTTC
TRBV21-1,TRBJ2-1,NA,few,CASSSGLPLLNEQFF,TGTGCCAGCAGCAGTGGTCTACCTCTCCTCAATGAGCAGTTCTTC
TRBV29-1,TRBJ2-7,NA,few,CSVVDSRRYEQYF,TGCAGCGTTGTAGACAGCCGCCGATACGAGCAGTACTTC
TRBV9,TRBJ2-7,NA,few,CASSRDPHSSYEQYF,TGTGCCAGCAGCAGGGACCCTCATTCCTCCTACGAGCAGTACTTC
TRBV7-2,TRBJ1-5,NA,few,CASSPEYNQPQHF,TGTGCCAGCAGCCCCGAGTACAATCAGCCCCAGCATTTT
TRBV20-1,TRBJ2-1,NA,NA,CSAWTGGEQFF,TGCAGTGCATGGACGGGTGGTGAGCAGTTCTTC
TRBV7-9,TRBJ1-4,NA,few,CASSLSRGQTNEKLFF,TGTGCCAGCAGCTTAAGTCGTGGGCAGACTAATGAAAAACTGTTTTTT
TRBV5-1,TRBJ2-2,NA,NA,CASSLLTQTNTGELFF,TGCGCCAGCAGCTTGTTGACACAAACGAACACCGGGGAGCTGTTTTTT
TRBV7-8,TRBJ2-3,NA,few,CASSLALGGTDTQYF,TGTGCCAGCAGCTTAGCGCTCGGGGGCACAGATACGCAGTATTTT
TRBV18,TRBJ2-5,NA,few,CASSLNQETQYF,TGTGCCAGCTCCTTAAACCAAGAGACCCAGTACTTC
TRBV4-2,TRBJ2-7,TRBD1,few,CASSQDGDRGYEQYF,TGTGCCAGCAGCCAAGATGGGGACAGGGGCTACGAGCAGTACTTC
TRBV28,TRBJ2-1,TRBD2,few,CASSLWSSRELDEQFF,TGTGCCAGCAGTTTATGGTCCTCGCGGGAGTTGGATGAGCAGTTCTTC
TRBV9,TRBJ2-1,TRBD2,NA,CASSVELAGYNEQFF,TGTGCCAGCAGCGTAGAGTTAGCGGGATACAATGAGCAGTTCTTC